The source of this T cell receptor beta chain is a study of shared clonotypes between healthy human individuals. Study conclusions and caveats: In this cohort, only blood was sampled, and tissue repertoires likely differ. The study's rarefaction showed incomplete sorted-subset sequencing despite large depth. Clonotype sharing among donors, it was expected, would be affected by sequencing depth.

Sorted-subset replicate PCR reactions were performed with around 200 ng DNA, corresponding to tens of thousands of T cell genomes. This table comes from immunoSEQ multiplex PCR, and its TCRdb copy is limited to in-frame clones, with some not included. The sample contains 80,000 to 100,000 clones, 60% to 70% of which appear only once. Germline CDR1 and CDR2: SNHLY and FYNNEI. This CDR3 contains 13 residues. Trimming took off 5 bases at V and 1 base at J, with 8 bases between the two ends. A remark on this clone: The antigen is not known.

V and J are TRBV2 and TRBJ2-5; no clear D. Input material: memory CD8+ T cells sorted from blood. Subset here: CD45RO+ cells pooled with CCR7-negative TemRA cells. This TCR was recovered from a man aged 30 to 45 in good health. DNA of the CDR3: TGTGCCAGCAGTTATAGCTCCCAAGAGACCCAGTACTTC. This gives the protein CASSYSSQETQYF.